These 7 T cell receptor beta chains share one sample of origin, sequenced in a study of identical twins. TCRdb reprocessed the 5' RACE reads with MiXCR, giving one entry per CDR3 protein. The table has fewer than 250,000 distinct CDR3 sequences, roughly 7% seen once. Another study also made use of these data, one on yellow fever vaccine responses in identical twins.

Sequences were obtained from memory (CD45RO+) T cells sorted from blood. The receptor set was obtained from a woman aged 18-29 years in good health.

The gene calls are TRBV12-3 or TRBV12-4 and TRBJ2-1, with D perhaps matching TRBD1 (6 bases). The germline V and J ends were trimmed by 3 bases and 9 bases, with 24 bases remaining between them. The CDR3 is 17 residues long. The CDR3 loop is CASSFLMGRGIIGEQFF. CDR3 in DNA: TGTGCCAGCAGTTTTCTTATGGGCAGGGGCATCATCGGTGAGCAGTTCTTC.

As DNA, the CDR3 is TGCGCCAGCAGCTTGGGAGCGGGGGGGCGCGATACGCAGTATTTT. This translates into CASSLGAGGRDTQYF. V and J are TRBV5-1 and TRBJ2-3; 10 bases line up with TRBD2. The V segment lost 0 bases and the J segment 6 bases; nucleotides outside the gene matches: 4. The length of the CDR3 is 15 residues. The germline V gene has CDR1 SGHRS and CDR2 YFSETQ. The variable domain in full, with the rest retrieved from reference TRBV5-1 and TRBJ2-3, is KAGVTQTPRYLIKTRGQQVTLSCSPISGHRSVSWYQQTPGQGLQFLFEYFSETQRNKGNFPGRFSGRQFSNSRSEMNVSTLELGDSALYLCASSLGAGGRDTQYFGPGTRLTVL.

This clonotype was detected a few times. The V and J genes are TRBV6-5 and TRBJ2-1, with D perhaps TRBD1 (5 bases). Germline CDR1 is MNHEY and CDR2 is SVGAGI. Between the trimmed V and J ends, which lost 0 bases and 3 bases, there was a span of 15 bases. The CDR3 consists of 17 residues. The CDR3 DNA is TGTGCCAGCAGTTACTCGACAGTTGGCTGGAACTACAATGAGCAGTTCTTC. Amino acid sequence: CASSYSTVGWNYNEQFF.

This clonotype has just a few counts. V is TRBV5-8 and J is TRBJ2-1; 8 positions match TRBD1. After removal of 1 base from V and 13 bases from J, the junction contained 13 bases not matched to a gene. The CDR3 runs 15 residues. Germline CDR1 SGHTS, CDR2 YDEGEE. The CDR3 bases are TGTGCCAGCAGCTTGTTGGGACAGGCCGGACTGGAACAGTTCTTC. Protein product: CASSLLGQAGLEQFF.

This clonotype has at least ten counts. The V and J genes are TRBV4-2 and TRBJ2-5, with D tentatively TRBD2 (5 bases). This CDR3 is built from 14 residues. Trimming shortened V by 3 bases and J by 5 bases, and 13 bases separated the two germline ends. From germline, CDR1 is LGHNA and CDR2 YNFKEQ. CDR3 region: CASSQPSEGETQYF. The CDR3 region has the DNA TGTGCCAGCAGCCAGCCGAGTGAGGGTGAGACCCAGTACTTC.

This clonotype came up many times. The chain carries TRBV7-9 and TRBJ2-2; D gene ambiguous. This CDR3 region has 15 residues. Germline loops: CDR1 SEHNR, CDR2 FQNEAQ (reference sequence). V was clipped by 5 bases and J by 1 base, with 11 bases between them. The DNA for the CDR3 is TGTGCCAGCAGCCCTCCAAGAGGGAACACCGGGGAGCTGTTTTTT. Translation gives CASSPPRGNTGELFF.

This clonotype was seen at least ten times. The chain joins TRBV20-1 to TRBJ1-2, with no clear D. Germline V gene data show CDR1 as DFQATT and CDR2 as SNEGSKA (reference sequence). V was clipped by 3 bases and J by 4 bases, with 9 bases between them. The CDR3 spans 12 residues. The CDR3 here is CSASLGSYGYTF. The DNA of the CDR3 is TGCAGTGCTAGTCTTGGTTCCTATGGCTACACCTTC.